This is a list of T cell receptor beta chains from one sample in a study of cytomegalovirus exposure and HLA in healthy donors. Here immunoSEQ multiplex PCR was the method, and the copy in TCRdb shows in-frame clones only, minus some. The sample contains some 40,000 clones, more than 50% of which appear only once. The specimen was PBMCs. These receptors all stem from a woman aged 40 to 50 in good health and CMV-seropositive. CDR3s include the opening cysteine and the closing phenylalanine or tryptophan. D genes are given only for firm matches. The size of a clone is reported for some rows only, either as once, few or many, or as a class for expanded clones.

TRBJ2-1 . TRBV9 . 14 CASSARDSYNEQFF TGTGCCAGCAGCGCCCGGGACTCCTACAATGAGCAGTTCTTC
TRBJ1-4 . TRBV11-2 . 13 CASSSTFREKLFF TGTGCCAGCAGCTCGACTTTCCGCGAAAAACTGTTTTTT
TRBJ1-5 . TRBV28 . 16 CASSLVDSYSNQPQHF TGTGCCAGCAGTCTGGTGGACAGTTATAGCAATCAGCCCCAGCATTTT
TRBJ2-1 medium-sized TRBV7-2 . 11 CASSLVGGQFF TGTGCCAGCAGCTTAGTAGGGGGGCAGTTCTTC
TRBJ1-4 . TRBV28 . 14 CASSTTDRPGGLFF TGTGCCAGCAGTACTACTGACAGGCCCGGTGGCCTGTTTTTT
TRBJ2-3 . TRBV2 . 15 CAGRSVSGGTDTQYF TGTGCCGGTAGATCCGTCTCCGGGGGCACAGATACGCAGTATTTT
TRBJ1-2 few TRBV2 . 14 CASSERGLNYGYTF TGTGCCAGCAGTGAAAGGGGCCTCAACTATGGCTACACCTTC
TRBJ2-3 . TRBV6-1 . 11 CASWLRGTQYF TGTGCCAGCTGGCTTCGAGGCACGCAGTATTTT
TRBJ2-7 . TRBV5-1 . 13 CASSFGGNYEQYF TGCGCCAGCAGCTTCGGCGGAAACTACGAGCAGTACTTC
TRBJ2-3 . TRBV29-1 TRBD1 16 CSVEDHRGQSTDTQYF TGCAGCGTTGAAGATCACAGGGGGCAAAGCACAGATACGCAGTATTTT
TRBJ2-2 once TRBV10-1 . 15 CASNHMAGAVGELFF TGCGCCAGCAACCACATGGCAGGGGCGGTCGGGGAGCTGTTTTTT
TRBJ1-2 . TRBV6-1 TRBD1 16 CASSVQGAAPFAGYTF TGTGCCAGCAGTGTTCAGGGGGCGGCCCCCTTTGCAGGATACACCTTC
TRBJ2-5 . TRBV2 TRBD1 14 CASSPERGRETQYF TGTGCCAGCAGCCCCGAAAGGGGGCGGGAGACCCAGTACTTC
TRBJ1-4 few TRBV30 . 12 CAWSRTSDVLFF TGTGCCTGGAGTAGGACATCCGATGTCCTGTTTTTT
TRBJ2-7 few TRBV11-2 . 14 CASSFSDGNYEQYF TGTGCCAGCAGCTTTTCGGACGGGAACTACGAGCAGTACTTC
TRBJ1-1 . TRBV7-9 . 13 CASSPPGNTEAFF TGTGCCAGCAGCCCTCCAGGCAACACTGAAGCTTTCTTT
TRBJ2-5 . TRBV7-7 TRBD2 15 CASSLGRLAVETQYF TGTGCTAGCAGCTTAGGGCGACTAGCGGTAGAGACCCAGTACTTC
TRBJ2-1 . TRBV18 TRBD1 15 CASSTGQGGVDEQFF TGTGCCAGCTCAACCGGACAGGGTGGCGTCGATGAGCAGTTCTTC
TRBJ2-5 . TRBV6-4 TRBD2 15 CASSEFGGGQEAQYF TGTGCCAGCAGTGAATTCGGGGGAGGGCAAGAGGCCCAGTACTTC
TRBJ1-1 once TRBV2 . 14 CASSLSWGAPEAFF TGTGCCAGCAGTCTTTCGTGGGGAGCGCCTGAAGCTTTCTTT
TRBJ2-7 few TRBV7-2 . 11 CASSSYYEQYF TGTGCCAGCAGCTCCTACTACGAGCAGTACTTC
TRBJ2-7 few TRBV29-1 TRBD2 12 CSVVQRGGEQYF TGCAGCGTTGTTCAGCGGGGGGGCGAACAGTACTTC
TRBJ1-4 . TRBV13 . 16 CASSPPGSGINEKLFF TGTGCCAGCAGCCCCCCCGGATCGGGGATTAATGAAAAACTGTTTTTT
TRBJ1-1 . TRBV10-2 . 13 CASSVRGDTEAFF TGCGCCAGCAGTGTTAGGGGTGACACTGAAGCTTTCTTT
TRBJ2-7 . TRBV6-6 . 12 CASRGSSYEQYF TGTGCCAGCAGGGGGAGTTCATACGAGCAGTACTTC
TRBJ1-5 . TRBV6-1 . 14 CASRPRGAVQPQHF TGTGCCAGCAGGCCCCGGGGGGCGGTTCAGCCCCAGCATTTT
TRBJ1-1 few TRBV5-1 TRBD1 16 CASSSMDRDFNTEAFF TGCGCCAGCAGCTCTATGGACAGGGACTTTAACACTGAAGCTTTCTTT
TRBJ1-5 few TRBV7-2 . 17 CASSSSPQKQPNQPQHF TGTGCCAGCAGCTCCTCACCGCAAAAACAACCTAATCAGCCCCAGCATTTT
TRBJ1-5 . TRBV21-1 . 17 CASSNGQGQDSNQPQHF TGTGCCAGCAGCAACGGGCAGGGTCAAGATAGCAATCAGCCCCAGCATTTT
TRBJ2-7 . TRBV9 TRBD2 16 CASSESIAGGNYEQYF TGTGCCAGCAGCGAATCTATAGCGGGGGGGAACTACGAGCAGTACTTC
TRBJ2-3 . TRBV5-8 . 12 CASSPSTDTQYF TGTGCCAGCAGCCCTAGCACAGATACGCAGTATTTT
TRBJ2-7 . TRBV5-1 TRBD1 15 CASSYRQGGSDEQYF TGCGCCAGCAGCTACCGACAGGGTGGTTCGGACGAGCAGTACTTC
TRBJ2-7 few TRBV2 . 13 CASSPGGFYEQYF TGTGCCAGTTCCCCCGGCGGCTTCTACGAGCAGTACTTC
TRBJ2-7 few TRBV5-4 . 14 CASSGKTADGEQYF TGTGCCAGCAGCGGGAAGACAGCCGACGGGGAGCAGTACTTC
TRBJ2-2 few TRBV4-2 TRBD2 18 CASSQDTLAGVRTGELFF TGTGCCAGCAGCCAGGATACCCTCGCGGGGGTTCGCACCGGGGAGCTGTTTTTT
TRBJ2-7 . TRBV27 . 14 CASSLVAGSNEQYF TGTGCCAGCAGTTTAGTGGCAGGAAGTAACGAGCAGTACTTC
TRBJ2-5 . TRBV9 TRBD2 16 CASSPRTSGGSETQYF TGTGCCAGCAGCCCGAGAACTAGCGGGGGTTCGGAGACCCAGTACTTC
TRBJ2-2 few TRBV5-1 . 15 CASSITGDYTGELFF TGCGCCAGCAGCATAACAGGGGACTACACCGGGGAGCTGTTTTTT
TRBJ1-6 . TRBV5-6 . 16 CASSLAPGSHNSPLHF TGTGCCAGCAGCTTGGCCCCGGGATCTCACAATTCACCCCTCCACTTT
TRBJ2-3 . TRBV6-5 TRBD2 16 CASSYSLAGGTDTQYF TGTGCCAGCAGTTACTCACTAGCGGGGGGCACAGATACGCAGTATTTT
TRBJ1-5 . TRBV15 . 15 CATSRDPGSNQPQHF TGTGCCACCAGCAGAGATCCGGGAAGCAATCAGCCCCAGCATTTT
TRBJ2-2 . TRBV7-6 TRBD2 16 CASSKIAGGETGELFF TGTGCCAGCAGCAAGATAGCGGGGGGAGAGACCGGGGAGCTGTTTTTT
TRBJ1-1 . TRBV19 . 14 CASRAEQGNTEAFF TGTGCCAGTAGGGCTGAACAGGGGAACACTGAAGCTTTCTTT
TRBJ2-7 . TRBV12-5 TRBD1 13 CASGPDRAVEQYF TGTGCTAGTGGACCGGACAGGGCGGTCGAGCAGTACTTC
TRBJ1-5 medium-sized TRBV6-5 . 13 CASSAGSNQPQHF TGTGCCAGCAGTGCCGGGTCCAATCAGCCCCAGCATTTT
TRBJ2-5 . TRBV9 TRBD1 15 CASSSDWDRGETQYF TGTGCCAGCAGCTCGGACTGGGACAGGGGAGAGACCCAGTACTTC
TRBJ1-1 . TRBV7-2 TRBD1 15 CASSSRTGGSTEAFF TGTGCCAGCAGCTCCCGGACAGGAGGTTCCACTGAAGCTTTCTTT
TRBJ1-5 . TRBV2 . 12 CASSAGNQPQHF TGTGCCAGCAGTGCCGGCAATCAGCCCCAGCATTTT
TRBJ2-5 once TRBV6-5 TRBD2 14 CASSYRGGQETQYF TGTGCCAGCAGCTACCGGGGGGGCCAAGAGACCCAGTACTTC
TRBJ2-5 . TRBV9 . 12 CASSSGAETQYF TGTGCCAGCAGCTCAGGGGCGGAGACCCAGTACTTC
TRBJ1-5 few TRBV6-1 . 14 CASRSLDRDQPQHF TGTGCCAGCAGAAGCCTGGACAGAGATCAGCCCCAGCATTTT
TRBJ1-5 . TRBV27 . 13 CASSLGYRWPQHF TGTGCCAGCAGTTTAGGATACAGGTGGCCCCAGCATTTT
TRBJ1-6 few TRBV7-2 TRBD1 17 CASSLRRTGGYNSPLHF TGTGCCAGCAGCTTAAGGAGGACAGGGGGTTATAATTCACCCCTCCACTTT
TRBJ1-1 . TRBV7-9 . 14 CAGSLVQGHTEAFF TGTGCCGGCAGCTTAGTGCAGGGCCACACTGAAGCTTTCTTT